A selection of T cell receptor beta chains follows, all from one sample in a study of Ad26.COV2.S vaccination and SARS-CoV-2 variants. TCRdb's table, derived via immunoSEQ multiplex PCR, lists solely in-frame clones and lacks some. The sample comprises roughly 100,000 clones, 80% of which are singletons, and roughly 17% rests with the top ten. The starting material was peripheral blood, obtained after recovery from COVID-19. These receptors all stem from a human donor who had recovered from COVID-19. CDR3s include the opening cysteine and the closing phenylalanine or tryptophan. A D gene is named only where the DNA matches it firmly. Size values are once, few and many counts, or a class for expanded clones, and some rows have none.

CDR3nt	CDR3aa	j_gene	abundance	d_gene	v_gene
TGCGCCAGCAGCCAAGATTTGTTTGCTAGCGTGAACACTGAAGCTTTCTTT	CASSQDLFASVNTEAFF	TRBJ1-1	NA	NA	TRBV4-3
TGTGCCAGCCGGGGACAGGGGGCCTACGAGCAGTACTTC	CASRGQGAYEQYF	TRBJ2-7	NA	TRBD1	TRBV2
TGCGCCAGCAGTGAGTTCCAGATAGACTATGGCTACACCTTC	CASSEFQIDYGYTF	TRBJ1-2	NA	NA	TRBV10-2
TGTGCCAGCAGCCCTCGGGGGGGCTACGAGCAGTACTTC	CASSPRGGYEQYF	TRBJ2-7	NA	TRBD2	TRBV3-1/TRBV3-2
TGTGCCAGCAGTTTACTTGACAGCTTGAACACTGAAGCTTTCTTT	CASSLLDSLNTEAFF	TRBJ1-1	few	NA	TRBV28
TGTGCCAGCAGCGGGGGGACAGGCCGGTTCGAGCAGTACTTC	CASSGGTGRFEQYF	TRBJ2-7	NA	TRBD1	TRBV5-6
TGTGCCAGCATTCCTCGGGCTAGCGGGGGGACTGAGCAGTTCTTC	CASIPRASGGTEQFF	TRBJ2-1	NA	TRBD2	TRBV2
TGTGCCAGCAGCGTGGACAGGGCAGGAAACACCATATATTTT	CASSVDRAGNTIYF	TRBJ1-3	NA	TRBD1	TRBV7-2
TGTGCCAGCAGCCGGGACTCCCCTCCAGAGACCCAGTACTTC	CASSRDSPPETQYF	TRBJ2-5	NA	NA	TRBV7-2
TGTGCCAGCAGCTCGAAGGACGCCGGAAACACCATATATTTT	CASSSKDAGNTIYF	TRBJ1-3	NA	NA	TRBV13
TGTGCCAGCAGCCCTATCCGGGATAGCGGGGGGGATCGACGCTACGAGCAGTACTTC	CASSPIRDSGGDRRYEQYF	TRBJ2-7	few	TRBD2	TRBV7-9
TGTGCCAGTTCGGGGGGGCGAACCACAGATACGCAGTATTTT	CASSGGRTTDTQYF	TRBJ2-3	NA	TRBD2	TRBV6-5
TGTGCCAGCAGCTTGGGATTCGGAAATAATTCACCCCTCCACTTT	CASSLGFGNNSPLHF	TRBJ1-6	few	NA	TRBV5-4
TGTGCCAGCAGCCTTCCGCAGGGCGCGGCTGGAAACACCATATATTTT	CASSLPQGAAGNTIYF	TRBJ1-3	NA	NA	TRBV28
TGTGCCAGCAGCGTTACCGGGACTAGCGGGCGAAATGAGCAGTTCTTC	CASSVTGTSGRNEQFF	TRBJ2-1	NA	TRBD2	TRBV9
TGTGCCACCAGCAGAGCCGGGGGAACTGAAGCTTTCTTT	CATSRAGGTEAFF	TRBJ1-1	NA	NA	TRBV15
TGCAGCGTTGATCGGGACAGGACGCCCTACAATGAGCAGTTCTTC	CSVDRDRTPYNEQFF	TRBJ2-1	few	TRBD1	TRBV29-1
TGTGCCTGGAGCCCAAGGACAGGGGTTTTGTATGGCTACACCTTC	CAWSPRTGVLYGYTF	TRBJ1-2	NA	TRBD1	TRBV30
TGTGCCAGCAGTGAAGCCCCCTATGGCTACACCTTC	CASSEAPYGYTF	TRBJ1-2	NA	NA	TRBV2
TGTGCCAGCAGGGGTAATGCAGGGGGAATATACGAGCAGTACTTC	CASRGNAGGIYEQYF	TRBJ2-7	NA	TRBD1	TRBV2
TGTGCCAGCACCCTTTCACCCCGAACAGGGACGACACCCCTCCACTTT	CASTLSPRTGTTPLHF	TRBJ1-6	NA	NA	TRBV6-6